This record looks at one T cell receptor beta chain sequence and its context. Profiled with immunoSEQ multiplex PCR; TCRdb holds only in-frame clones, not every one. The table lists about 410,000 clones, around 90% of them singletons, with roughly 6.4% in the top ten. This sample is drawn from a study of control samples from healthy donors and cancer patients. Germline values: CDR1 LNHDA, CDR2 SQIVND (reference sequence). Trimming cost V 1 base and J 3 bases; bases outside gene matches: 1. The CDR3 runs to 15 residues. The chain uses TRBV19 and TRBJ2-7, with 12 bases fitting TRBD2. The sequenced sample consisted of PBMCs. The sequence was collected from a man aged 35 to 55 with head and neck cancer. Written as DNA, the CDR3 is TGTGCCAGTAGTATAGGACTAGCGGGAGTCTACGAGCAGTACTTC. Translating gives CASSIGLAGVYEQYF.